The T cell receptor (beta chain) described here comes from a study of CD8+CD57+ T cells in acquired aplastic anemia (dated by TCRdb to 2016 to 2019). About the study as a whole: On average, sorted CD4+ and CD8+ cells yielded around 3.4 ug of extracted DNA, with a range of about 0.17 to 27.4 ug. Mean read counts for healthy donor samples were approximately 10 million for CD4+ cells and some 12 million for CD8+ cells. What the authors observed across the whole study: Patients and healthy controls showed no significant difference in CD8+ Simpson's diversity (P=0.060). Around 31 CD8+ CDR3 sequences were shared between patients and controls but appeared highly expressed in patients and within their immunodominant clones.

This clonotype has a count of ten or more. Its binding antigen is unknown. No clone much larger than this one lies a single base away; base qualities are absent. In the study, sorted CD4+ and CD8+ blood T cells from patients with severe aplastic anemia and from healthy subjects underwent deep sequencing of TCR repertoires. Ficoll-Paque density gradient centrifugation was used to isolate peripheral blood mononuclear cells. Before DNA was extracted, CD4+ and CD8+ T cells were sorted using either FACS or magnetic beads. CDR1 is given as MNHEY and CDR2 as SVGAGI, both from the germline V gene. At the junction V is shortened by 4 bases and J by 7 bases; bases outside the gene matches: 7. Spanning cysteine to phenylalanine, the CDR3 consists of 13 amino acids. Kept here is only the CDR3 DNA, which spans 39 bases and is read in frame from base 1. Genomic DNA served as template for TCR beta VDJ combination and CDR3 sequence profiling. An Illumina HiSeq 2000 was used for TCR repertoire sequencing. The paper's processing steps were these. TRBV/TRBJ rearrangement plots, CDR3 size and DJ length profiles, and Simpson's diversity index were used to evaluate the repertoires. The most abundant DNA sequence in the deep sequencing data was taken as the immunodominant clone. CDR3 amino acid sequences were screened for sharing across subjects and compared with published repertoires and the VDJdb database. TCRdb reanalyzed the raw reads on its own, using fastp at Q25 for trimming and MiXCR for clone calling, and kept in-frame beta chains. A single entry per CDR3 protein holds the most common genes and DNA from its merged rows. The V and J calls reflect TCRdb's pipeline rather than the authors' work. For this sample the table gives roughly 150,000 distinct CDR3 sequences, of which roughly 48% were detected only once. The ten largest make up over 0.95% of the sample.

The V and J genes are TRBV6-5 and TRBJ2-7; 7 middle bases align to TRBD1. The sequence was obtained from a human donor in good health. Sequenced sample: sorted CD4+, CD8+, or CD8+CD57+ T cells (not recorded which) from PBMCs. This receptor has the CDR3 CASSFLTGEEQYF. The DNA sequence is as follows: TGTGCCAGCAGTTTCTTAACAGGGGAAGAGCAGTACTTC.